This T cell receptor beta chain was obtained from a study of human T cells and chemical hapten exposure. Across the whole study: In the sensitization step, 2% DPC was placed on roughly 2 cm by roughly 2 cm of upper inner arm skin. Study-level findings and limits: Relative to controls, expanded TCRs formed significantly more large CDR3 similarity clusters. TCRs exceeding a frequency of 1 in 1000 stayed unchanged under DPC sensitization.

The time point denotes: patch test 1, 2 weeks after DPC sensitization. Treatment noted: therapeutic diphenylcyclopropenone sensitization with weekly scalp DPC. MiXCR, applied by TCRdb to the RACE reads, yields one record per CDR3 protein. The repertoire holds around 71,000 distinct CDR3 sequences, with roughly 9.8% as singletons. Trimming left V 5 bases short and J 2 bases short, with 9 bases between. This CDR3 has 13 residues. To note about this clonotype: Its antigen is still unknown.

This clonotype was sampled from a woman in her 40s with alopecia areata. Some clones in this sample may be carry-over from other donors' samples. The starting material was whole blood, obtained in connection with sensitization to the hapten diphenylcyclopropenone (DPC). The chain has TRBV12-3 or TRBV12-4 and TRBJ1-2; possibly TRBD1 for D (6 bases). In DNA, the CDR3 is TGTGCCAGCAGTCGAGACAGGAACTATGGCTACACCTTC. It translates to CASSRDRNYGYTF.